The 8 T cell receptor beta chains in this list originate from one sample, sequenced in a study of T cell responses to AZD1222 COVID-19 vaccine. Clones were read by immunoSEQ multiplex PCR, and TCRdb kept only the in-frame ones, dropping some. The table has about 120,000 clones, about 87% seen once. The specimen was peripheral blood, collected on day 0 of AZD1222 vaccination. The receptors derive from an adult in good health.

The V gene is TRBV5-4, the J gene TRBJ1-1; 7 bases map to TRBD1. The ends lost 3 bases at V and 8 bases at J; junction bases unmatched: 4. In germline, CDR1 is SGHNT, CDR2 YYREEE (reference sequence). CDR3 length: 12 residues. CDR3 nucleotides: TGTGCCAGCAGCTATGACAGGGCCGAAGCTTTCTTT. Its translation: CASSYDRAEAFF.

The genes are TRBV4-2 and TRBJ2-3; 9 nucleotides agree with TRBD1. J gave up 2 bases and V 5 bases, and 5 bases lay outside the gene matches. In germline, CDR1 is LGHNA, CDR2 YNFKEQ. The CDR3 loop spans 15 amino acids. The CDR3 coding sequence is TGTGCCAGCAGCAACCGACAGGGGGACACAGATACGCAGTATTTT. Its translation is CASSNRQGDTDTQYF.

This chain uses TRBV9 with TRBJ1-3; unclear D gene. Germline CDR1 reads SGDLS; CDR2 reads YYNGEE. The CDR3 length is 15 residues. V gave up 0 bases and J gave up 0 bases, with 7 bases separating them. CDR3 in DNA: TGTGCCAGCAGCGTAGACCTTCTCTCTGGAAACACCATATATTTT. Translation gives CASSVDLLSGNTIYF.

This rearrangement joins TRBV30 to TRBJ1-2; perhaps TRBD1 as D (5 bases). The CDR3 length is 14 residues. Germline loops: CDR1 GTSNPN, CDR2 SVGIG (reference sequence). Between the trimmed V and J ends, which lost 1 base and 0 bases, there was a span of 9 bases. Here the CDR3 reads CAWSGGMANYGYTF. The DNA for the CDR3 is TGTGCCTGGAGTGGGGGGATGGCTAACTATGGCTACACCTTC. The full variable domain, with the rest looked up from reference TRBV30 and TRBJ1-2, is SQTIHQWPATLVQPVGSPLSLECTVEGTSNPNLYWYRQAAGRGLQLLFYSVGIGQISSEVPQNLSASRPQDRQFILSSKKLLLSDSGFYLCAWSGGMANYGYTFGSGTRLTVV.

This clone was observed a handful of times. The rearrangement joins TRBV25-1 to TRBJ1-5; D remains ambiguous. The CDR3 has 10 residues. Per the germline V gene, CDR1 is MGHDK and CDR2 is SYGVNS. The DNA of the CDR3 is TGTGCGGGAAGGACGGGGTCCCAGCATTTT. Its protein product is CAGRTGSQHF.

The chain is built from TRBV9 and TRBJ2-1; 8 bases line up with TRBD2. Germline CDR1 is SGDLS and CDR2 is YYNGEE. The ends lost 0 bases at V and 0 bases at J; junction bases unmatched: 8. This CDR3 is built from 18 residues. The CDR3 region is CASSVAAGAQPSYNEQFF. CDR3 sequence (DNA): TGTGCCAGCAGCGTAGCAGCGGGGGCTCAACCCTCCTACAATGAGCAGTTCTTC.

This clone has just one count. The chain is built from TRBV7-9 and TRBJ1-2; D is possibly TRBD1 (5 bases). With 5 bases removed from V and 4 bases from J, the gap between germline ends came to 11 bases. Germline-derived CDR1 and CDR2 are SEHNR and FQNEAQ (reference sequence). The CDR3 consists of 13 residues. CDR3: CASSLKGTYGYTF. CDR3 nucleotides: TGTGCCAGCAGCCTAAAGGGGACCTATGGCTACACCTTC.

Written as DNA, the CDR3 is TGTGCCGGGGGAGCGGGGCGGTTCTTC. As protein: CAGGAGRFF. The V call is TRBV30, the J call TRBJ2-1, with 7 bases that match TRBD2. Unmatched junction bases numbered 7, after V lost 8 bases and J lost 15 bases. CDR3 length: 9 residues. Germline V gene sequence: CDR1 GTSNPN, CDR2 SVGIG (reference sequence).